This T cell receptor beta chain was sequenced for a study of cytomegalovirus exposure and HLA in healthy donors. On the study more broadly: The same platform used for the 666 first-cohort repertoires was also used for the 100 to 150 validation repertoires, as a later analysis reported.

J was trimmed by 5 bases and V by 0 bases; bases with no gene match: 2. Germline CDR1 is SGHDT and CDR2 is YYEEEE. This CDR3 is built from 14 residues. While the first cohort had 650 to 850 subjects, the donors belonged to the separate validation cohort of 100 to 150 subjects. Clones were sequenced by immunoSEQ multiplex PCR, and TCRdb holds only the in-frame ones, with some missing. Here the sample spans 200,000 to 250,000 clones, roughly 80% being singletons. Comments on this clone: Its antigen remains unknown.

Findings of the study overall: The study designated 160 or so TCR beta chains cytomegalovirus-associated. Most TCR sequences proved rare, with some public TCRs found in many donors.

The chain employs TRBV5-6 and TRBJ2-5; 9 bases fit TRBD2. The sequenced sample was PBMCs. This TCR derives from a woman between 18 and 29 years old in good health and CMV-seronegative. The CDR3 here is CASSLEAGGETQYF. The CDR3 nucleotides read TGTGCCAGCAGCTTGGAGGCGGGAGGGGAGACCCAGTACTTC.